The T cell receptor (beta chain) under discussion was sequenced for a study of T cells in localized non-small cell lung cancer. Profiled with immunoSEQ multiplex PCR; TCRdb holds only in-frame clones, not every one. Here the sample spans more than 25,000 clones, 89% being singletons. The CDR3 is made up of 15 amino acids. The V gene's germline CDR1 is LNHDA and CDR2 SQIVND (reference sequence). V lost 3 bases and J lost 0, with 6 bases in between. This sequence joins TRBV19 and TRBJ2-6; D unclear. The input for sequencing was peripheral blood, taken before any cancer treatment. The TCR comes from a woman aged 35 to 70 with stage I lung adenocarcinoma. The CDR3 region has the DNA TGTGCCAGTAGTATCAGATTCTCTGGGGCCAACGTCCTGACTTTC. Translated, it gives CASSIRFSGANVLTF.